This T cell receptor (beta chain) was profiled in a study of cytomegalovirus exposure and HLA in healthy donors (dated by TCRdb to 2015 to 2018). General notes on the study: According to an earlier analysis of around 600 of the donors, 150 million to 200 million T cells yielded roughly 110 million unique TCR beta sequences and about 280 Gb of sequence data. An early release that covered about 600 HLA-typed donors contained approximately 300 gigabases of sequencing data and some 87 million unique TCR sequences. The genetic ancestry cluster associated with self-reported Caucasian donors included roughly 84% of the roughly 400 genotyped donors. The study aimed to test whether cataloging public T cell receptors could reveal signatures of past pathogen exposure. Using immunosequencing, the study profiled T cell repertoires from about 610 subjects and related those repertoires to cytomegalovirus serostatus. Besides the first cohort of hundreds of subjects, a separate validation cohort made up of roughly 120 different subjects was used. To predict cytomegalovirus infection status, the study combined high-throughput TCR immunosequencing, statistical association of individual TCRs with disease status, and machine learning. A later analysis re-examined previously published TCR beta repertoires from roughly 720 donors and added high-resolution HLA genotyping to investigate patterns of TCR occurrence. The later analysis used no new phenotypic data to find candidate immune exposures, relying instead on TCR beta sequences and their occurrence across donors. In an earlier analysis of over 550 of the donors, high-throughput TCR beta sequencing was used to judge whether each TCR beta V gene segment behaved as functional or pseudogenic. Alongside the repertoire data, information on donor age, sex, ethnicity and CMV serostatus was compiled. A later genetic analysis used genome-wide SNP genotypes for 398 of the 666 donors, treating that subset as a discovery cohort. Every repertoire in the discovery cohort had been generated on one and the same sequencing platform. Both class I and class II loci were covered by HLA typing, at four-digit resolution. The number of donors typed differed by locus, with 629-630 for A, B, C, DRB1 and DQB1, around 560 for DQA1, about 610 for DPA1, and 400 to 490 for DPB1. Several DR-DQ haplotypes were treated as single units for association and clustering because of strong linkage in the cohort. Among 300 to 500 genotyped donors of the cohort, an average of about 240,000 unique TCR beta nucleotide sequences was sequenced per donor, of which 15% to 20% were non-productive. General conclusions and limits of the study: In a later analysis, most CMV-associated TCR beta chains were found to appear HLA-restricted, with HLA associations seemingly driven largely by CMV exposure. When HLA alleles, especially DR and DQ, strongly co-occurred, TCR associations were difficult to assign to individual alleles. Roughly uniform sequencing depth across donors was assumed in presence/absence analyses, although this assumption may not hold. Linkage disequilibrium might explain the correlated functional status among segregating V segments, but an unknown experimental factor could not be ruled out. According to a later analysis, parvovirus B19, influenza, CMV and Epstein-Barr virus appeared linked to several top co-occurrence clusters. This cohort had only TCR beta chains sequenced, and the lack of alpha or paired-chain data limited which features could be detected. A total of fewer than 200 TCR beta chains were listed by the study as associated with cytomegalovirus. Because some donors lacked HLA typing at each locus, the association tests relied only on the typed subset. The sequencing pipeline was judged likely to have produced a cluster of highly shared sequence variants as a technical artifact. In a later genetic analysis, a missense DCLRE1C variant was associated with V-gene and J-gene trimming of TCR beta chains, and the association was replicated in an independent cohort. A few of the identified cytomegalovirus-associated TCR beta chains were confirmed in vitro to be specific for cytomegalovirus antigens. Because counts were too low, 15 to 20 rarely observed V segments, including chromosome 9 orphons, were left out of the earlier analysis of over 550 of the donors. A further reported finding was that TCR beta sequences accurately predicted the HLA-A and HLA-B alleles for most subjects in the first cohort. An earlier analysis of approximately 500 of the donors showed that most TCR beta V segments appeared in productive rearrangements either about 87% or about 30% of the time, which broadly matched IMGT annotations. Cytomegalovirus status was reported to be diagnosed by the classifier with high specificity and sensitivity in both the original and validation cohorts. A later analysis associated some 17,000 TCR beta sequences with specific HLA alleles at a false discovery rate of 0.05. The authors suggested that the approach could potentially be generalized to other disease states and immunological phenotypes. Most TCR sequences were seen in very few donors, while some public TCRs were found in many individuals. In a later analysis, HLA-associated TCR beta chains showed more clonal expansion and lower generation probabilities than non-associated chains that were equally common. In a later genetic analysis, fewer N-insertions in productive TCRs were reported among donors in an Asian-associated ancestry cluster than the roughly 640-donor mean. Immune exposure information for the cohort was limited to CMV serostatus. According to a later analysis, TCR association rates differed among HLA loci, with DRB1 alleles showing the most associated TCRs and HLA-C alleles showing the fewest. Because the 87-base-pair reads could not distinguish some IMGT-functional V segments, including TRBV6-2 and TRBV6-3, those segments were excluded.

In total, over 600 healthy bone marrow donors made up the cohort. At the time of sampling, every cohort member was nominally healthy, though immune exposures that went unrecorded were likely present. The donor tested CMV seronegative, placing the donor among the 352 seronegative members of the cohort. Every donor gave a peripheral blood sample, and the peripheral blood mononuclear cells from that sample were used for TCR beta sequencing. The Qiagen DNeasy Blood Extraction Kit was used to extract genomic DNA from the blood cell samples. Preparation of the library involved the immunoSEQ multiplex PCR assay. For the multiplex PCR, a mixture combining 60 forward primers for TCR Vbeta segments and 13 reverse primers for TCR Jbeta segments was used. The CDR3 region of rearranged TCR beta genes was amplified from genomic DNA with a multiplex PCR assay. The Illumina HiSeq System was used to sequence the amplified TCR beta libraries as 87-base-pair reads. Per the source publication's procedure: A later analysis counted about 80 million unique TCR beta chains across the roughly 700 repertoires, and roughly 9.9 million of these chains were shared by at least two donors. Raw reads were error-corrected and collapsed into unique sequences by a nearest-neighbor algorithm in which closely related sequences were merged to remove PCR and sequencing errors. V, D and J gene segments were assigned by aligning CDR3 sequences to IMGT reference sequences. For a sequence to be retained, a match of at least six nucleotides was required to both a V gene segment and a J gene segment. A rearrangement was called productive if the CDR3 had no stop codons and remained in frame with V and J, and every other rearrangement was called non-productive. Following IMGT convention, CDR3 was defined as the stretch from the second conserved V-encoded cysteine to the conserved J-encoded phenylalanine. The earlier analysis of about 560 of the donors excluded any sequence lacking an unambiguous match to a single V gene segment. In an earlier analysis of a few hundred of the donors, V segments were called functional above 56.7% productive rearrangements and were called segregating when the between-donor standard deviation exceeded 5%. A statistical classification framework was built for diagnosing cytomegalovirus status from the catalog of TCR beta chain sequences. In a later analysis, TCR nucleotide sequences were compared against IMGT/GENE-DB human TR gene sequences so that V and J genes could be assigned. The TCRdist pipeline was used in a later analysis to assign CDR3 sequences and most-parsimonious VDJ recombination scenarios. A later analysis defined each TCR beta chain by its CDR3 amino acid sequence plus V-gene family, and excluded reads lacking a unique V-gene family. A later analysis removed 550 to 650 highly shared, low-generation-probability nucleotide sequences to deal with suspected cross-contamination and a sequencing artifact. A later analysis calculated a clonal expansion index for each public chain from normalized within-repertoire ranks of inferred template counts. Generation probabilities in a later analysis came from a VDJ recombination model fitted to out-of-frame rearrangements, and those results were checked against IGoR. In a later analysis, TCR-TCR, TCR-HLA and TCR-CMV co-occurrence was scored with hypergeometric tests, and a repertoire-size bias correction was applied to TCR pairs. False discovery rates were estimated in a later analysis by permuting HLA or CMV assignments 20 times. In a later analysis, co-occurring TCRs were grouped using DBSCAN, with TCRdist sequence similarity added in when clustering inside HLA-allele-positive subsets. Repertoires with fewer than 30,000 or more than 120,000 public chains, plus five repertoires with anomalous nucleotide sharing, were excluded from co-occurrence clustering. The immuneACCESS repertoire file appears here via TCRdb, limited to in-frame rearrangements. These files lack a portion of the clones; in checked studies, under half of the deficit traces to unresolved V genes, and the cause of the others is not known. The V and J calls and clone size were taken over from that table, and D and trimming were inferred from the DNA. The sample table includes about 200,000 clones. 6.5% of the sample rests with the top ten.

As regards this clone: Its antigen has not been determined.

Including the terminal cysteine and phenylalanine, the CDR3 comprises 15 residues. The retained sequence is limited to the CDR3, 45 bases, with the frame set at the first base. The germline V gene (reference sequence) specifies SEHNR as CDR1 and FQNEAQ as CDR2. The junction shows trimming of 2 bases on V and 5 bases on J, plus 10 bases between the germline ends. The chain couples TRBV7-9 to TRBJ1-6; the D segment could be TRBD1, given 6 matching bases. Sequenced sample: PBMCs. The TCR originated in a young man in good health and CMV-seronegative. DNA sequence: TGTGCCAGCAGCTTACCGGGACATGATAATTCACCCCTCCACTTT. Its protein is CASSLPGHDNSPLHF.